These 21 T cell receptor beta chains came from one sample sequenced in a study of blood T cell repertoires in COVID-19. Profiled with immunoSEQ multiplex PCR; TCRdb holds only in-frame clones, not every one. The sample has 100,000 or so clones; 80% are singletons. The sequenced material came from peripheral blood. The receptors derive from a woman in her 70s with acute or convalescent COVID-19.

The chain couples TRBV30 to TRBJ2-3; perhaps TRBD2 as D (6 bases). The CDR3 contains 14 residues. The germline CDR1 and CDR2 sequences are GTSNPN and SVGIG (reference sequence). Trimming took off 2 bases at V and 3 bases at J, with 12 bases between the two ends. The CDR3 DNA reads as TGTGCCTGGAGTATGGGGGGAGTAACAGATACGCAGTATTTT. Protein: CAWSMGGVTDTQYF.

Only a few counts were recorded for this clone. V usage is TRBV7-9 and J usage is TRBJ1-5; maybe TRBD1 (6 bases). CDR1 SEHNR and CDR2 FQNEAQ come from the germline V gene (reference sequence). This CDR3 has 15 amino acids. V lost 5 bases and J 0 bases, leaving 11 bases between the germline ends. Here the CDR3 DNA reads TGTGCCAGCAGCGAGGGACAACTTAGCAATCAGCCCCAGCATTTT. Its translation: CASSEGQLSNQPQHF.

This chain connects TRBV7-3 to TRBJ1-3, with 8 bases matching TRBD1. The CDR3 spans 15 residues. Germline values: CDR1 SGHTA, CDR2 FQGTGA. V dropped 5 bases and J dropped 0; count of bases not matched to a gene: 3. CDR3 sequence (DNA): TGTGCCAGCAGCGCTACAGGGGGCTCTGGAAACACCATATATTTT. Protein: CASSATGGSGNTIYF. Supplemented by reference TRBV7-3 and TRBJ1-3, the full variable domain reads GAGVSQTPSNKVTEKGKYVELRCDPISGHTALYWYRQSLGQGPEFLIYFQGTGAADDSGLPNDRFFAVRPEGSVSTLKIQRTERGDSAVYLCASSATGGSGNTIYFGEGSWLTVV.

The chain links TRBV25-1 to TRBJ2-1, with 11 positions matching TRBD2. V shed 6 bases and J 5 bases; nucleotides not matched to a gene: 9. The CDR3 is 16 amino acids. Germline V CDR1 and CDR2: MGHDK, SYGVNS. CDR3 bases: TGTGCCAGCAGAAACCCCGGGACTAGCGGAGACAATGAGCAGTTCTTC. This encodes CASRNPGTSGDNEQFF.

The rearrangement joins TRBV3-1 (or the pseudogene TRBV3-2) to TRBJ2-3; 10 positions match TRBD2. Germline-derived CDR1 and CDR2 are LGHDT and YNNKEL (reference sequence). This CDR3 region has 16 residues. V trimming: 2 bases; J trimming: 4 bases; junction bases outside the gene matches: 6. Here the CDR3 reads CASSQRSGGASDTQYF. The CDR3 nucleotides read TGTGCCAGCAGCCAAAGGAGCGGGGGGGCGTCAGATACGCAGTATTTT.

CDR3 sequence: CASRQQGRLFF. DNA for the CDR3: TGTGCCAGCAGACAACAGGGCCGGTTATTCTTT. The chain uses TRBV7-9 and TRBJ1-1, with a weak D call TRBD1 (6 bases). The germline V and J ends were trimmed by 6 bases and 14 bases, with 16 bases remaining between them. The CDR3 length is 11 residues. The germline gives CDR1 SEHNR, CDR2 FQNEAQ (reference sequence).

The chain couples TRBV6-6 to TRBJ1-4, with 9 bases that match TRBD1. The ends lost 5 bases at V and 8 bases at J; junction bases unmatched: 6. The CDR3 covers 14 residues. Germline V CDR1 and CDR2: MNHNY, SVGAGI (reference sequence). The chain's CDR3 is CASSPRDRDEKLFF. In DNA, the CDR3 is TGTGCCAGCAGTCCGAGGGACAGGGACGAAAAACTGTTTTTT.

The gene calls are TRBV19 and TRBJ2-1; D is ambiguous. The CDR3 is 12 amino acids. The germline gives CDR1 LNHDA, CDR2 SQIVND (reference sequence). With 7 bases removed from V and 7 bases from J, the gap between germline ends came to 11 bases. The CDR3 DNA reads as TGTGCCAGTAAAAGTTACGGTAATGAGCAGTTCTTC. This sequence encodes CASKSYGNEQFF.

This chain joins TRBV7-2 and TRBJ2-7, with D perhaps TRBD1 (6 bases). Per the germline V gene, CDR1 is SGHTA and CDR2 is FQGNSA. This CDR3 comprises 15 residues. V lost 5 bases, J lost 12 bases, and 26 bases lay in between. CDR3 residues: CASSPGSDRPQGRYF. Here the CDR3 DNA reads TGTGCCAGCAGCCCCGGGTCAGACAGGCCCCAAGGGAGGTACTTC. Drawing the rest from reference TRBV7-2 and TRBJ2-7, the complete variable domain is GAGVSQSPSNKVTEKGKDVELRCDPISGHTALYWYRQSLGQGLEFLIYFQGNSAPDKSGLPSDRFSAERTGGSVSTLTIQRTQQEDSAVYLCASSPGSDRPQGRYFGPGTRLTVT.

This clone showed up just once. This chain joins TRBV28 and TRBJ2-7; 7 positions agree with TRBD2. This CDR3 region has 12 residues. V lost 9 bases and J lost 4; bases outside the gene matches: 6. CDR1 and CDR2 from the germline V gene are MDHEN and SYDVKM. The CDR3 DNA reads TGTGCCAGTGGGGGGGACCTGTACGAGCAGTACGTC. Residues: CASGGDLYEQYV.

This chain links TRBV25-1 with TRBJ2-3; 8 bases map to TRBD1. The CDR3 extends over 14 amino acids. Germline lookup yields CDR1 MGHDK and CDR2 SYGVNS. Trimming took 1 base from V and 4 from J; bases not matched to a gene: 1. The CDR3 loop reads CASSELQGADTQYF. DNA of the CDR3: TGTGCCAGCAGTGAATTACAGGGGGCAGATACGCAGTATTTT.

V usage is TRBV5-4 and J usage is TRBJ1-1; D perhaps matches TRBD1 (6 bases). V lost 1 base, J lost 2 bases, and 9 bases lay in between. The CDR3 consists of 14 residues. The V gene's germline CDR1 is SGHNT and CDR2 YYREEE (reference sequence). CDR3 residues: CASSLTGTNTEAFF. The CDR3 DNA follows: TGTGCCAGCAGCTTGACAGGGACAAACACTGAAGCTTTCTTT.

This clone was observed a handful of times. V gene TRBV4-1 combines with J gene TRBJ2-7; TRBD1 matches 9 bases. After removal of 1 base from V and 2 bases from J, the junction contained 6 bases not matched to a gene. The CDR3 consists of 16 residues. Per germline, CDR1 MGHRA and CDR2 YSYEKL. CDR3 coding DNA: TGCGCCAGCAGCCAAGGAGGACAGGGGAAAGCCTACGAGCAGTACGTC. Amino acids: CASSQGGQGKAYEQYV.

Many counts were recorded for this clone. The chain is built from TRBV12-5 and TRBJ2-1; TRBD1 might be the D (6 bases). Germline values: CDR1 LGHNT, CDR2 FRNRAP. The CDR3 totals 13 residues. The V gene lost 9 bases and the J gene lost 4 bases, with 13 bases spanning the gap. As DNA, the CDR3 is TGTGCTAGCAACAGGGATCCTTACAATGAGCAGTTCTTC. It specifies CASNRDPYNEQFF.

In DNA, the CDR3 is TGTGCCAGCAGCTTAGAGGAGGGGTATTCACCCCTCCACTTT. Protein product: CASSLEEGYSPLHF. The rearrangement uses TRBV7-2 and TRBJ1-6, with TRBD1 as a possible D gene (5 bases). Germline V gene data show CDR1 as SGHTA and CDR2 as FQGNSA. This CDR3 comprises 14 residues. V dropped 1 base and J dropped 8 bases, with 9 bases sitting between them. Together with reference TRBV7-2 and TRBJ1-6, the CDR3 gives the full variable domain: GAGVSQSPSNKVTEKGKDVELRCDPISGHTALYWYRQSLGQGLEFLIYFQGNSAPDKSGLPSDRFSAERTGGSVSTLTIQRTQQEDSAVYLCASSLEEGYSPLHFGNGTRLTVT.

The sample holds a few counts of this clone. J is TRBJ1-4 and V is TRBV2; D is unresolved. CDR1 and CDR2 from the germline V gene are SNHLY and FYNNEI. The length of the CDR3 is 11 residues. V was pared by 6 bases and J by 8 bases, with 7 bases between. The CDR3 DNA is TGTGCCAGCAGGATACGGGAAAAACTGTTTTTT. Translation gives CASRIREKLFF.

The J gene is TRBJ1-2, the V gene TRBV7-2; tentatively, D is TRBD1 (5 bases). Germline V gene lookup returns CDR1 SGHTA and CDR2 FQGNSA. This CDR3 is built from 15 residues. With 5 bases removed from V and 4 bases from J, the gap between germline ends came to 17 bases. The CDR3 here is CASSPPNLGGYGYTF. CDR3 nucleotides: TGTGCCAGCAGCCCACCCAACTTGGGGGGCTATGGCTACACCTTC.

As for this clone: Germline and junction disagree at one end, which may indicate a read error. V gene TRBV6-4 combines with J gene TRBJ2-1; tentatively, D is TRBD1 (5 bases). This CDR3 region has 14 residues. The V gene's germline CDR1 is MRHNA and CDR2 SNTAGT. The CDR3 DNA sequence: TGTGCCGGCAGTCGTCAGGGCTCCTACAATGAGCAGTTCTTC. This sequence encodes CAGSRQGSYNEQFF.

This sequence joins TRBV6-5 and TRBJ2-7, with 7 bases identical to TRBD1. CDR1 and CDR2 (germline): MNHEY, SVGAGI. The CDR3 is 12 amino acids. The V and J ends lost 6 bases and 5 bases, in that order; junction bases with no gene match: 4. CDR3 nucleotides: TGTGCCAGCAGCGTAACAGGGGACGAGCAGTACGTC. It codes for CASSVTGDEQYV.

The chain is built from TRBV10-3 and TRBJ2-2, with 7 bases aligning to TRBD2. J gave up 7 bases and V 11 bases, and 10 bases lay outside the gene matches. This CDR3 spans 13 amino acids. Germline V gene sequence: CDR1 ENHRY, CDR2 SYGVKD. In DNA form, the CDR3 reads TGTGCCTCCAGGGAGGGGCTGGTCGGGGAGCTGTTTTTT. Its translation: CASREGLVGELFF.

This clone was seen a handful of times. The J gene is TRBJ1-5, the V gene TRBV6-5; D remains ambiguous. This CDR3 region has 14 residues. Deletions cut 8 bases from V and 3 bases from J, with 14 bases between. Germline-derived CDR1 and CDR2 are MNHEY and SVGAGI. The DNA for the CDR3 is TGTGCCAGCGACTTTGGTTCTACCAATCAGCCCCAGCATTTT. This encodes CASDFGSTNQPQHF.